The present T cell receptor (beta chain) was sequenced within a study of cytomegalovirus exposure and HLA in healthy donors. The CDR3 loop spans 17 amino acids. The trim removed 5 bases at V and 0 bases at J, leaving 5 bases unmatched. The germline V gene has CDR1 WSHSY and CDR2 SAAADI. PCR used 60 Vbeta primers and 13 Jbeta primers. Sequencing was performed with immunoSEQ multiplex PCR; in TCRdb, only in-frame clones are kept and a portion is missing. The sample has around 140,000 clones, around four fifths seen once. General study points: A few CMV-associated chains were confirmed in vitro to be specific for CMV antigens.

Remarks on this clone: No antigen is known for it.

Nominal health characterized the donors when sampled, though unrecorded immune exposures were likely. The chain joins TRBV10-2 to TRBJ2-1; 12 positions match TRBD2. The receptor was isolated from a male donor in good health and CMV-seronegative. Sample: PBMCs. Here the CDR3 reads CASSKTSGSTSYNEQFF. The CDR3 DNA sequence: TGCGCCAGCAGTAAGACTAGCGGGAGTACCTCCTACAATGAGCAGTTCTTC.